This is a list of T cell receptor beta chains from one sample in a study of neurological immune-mediated disorders. Each CDR3 protein is one row after TCRdb ran MiXCR on the 5' RACE reads. The sample holds about 59,000 distinct CDR3 sequences, 9.5% to 15% seen once. The sequenced sample was PBMCs. These receptors came from a woman aged 55-70 years with HTLV-1-associated myelopathy (HAM/TSP). The CDR3 runs from the conserved cysteine through the conserved F or W. The D gene is left open where the match is weak. Expanded clones get a size class; other rows say once, few or many, or leave the size out.

d_call,v_call,j_call,clone_size,cdr3_aa,cdr3_nt
-,TRBV12-3/TRBV12-4,TRBJ1-4,few,CASSQRETSNEKLFF,TGTGCCAGCAGCCAGCGGGAGACATCAAATGAAAAACTGTTTTTT
TRBD2,TRBV20-1,TRBJ2-7,-,CSARALGLAGVYEQYF,TGCAGTGCTAGAGCCCTGGGACTAGCGGGGGTATACGAGCAGTACTTC
-,TRBV12-3/TRBV12-4,TRBJ2-2,many,CASSPLGGELFF,TGTGCCAGCAGTCCCCTGGGCGGGGAGCTGTTTTTT
-,TRBV5-6,TRBJ1-5,many,CASSLGSYSNQPQHF,TGTGCCAGCAGCTTGGGTAGTTATAGCAATCAGCCCCAGCATTTT
TRBD1,TRBV5-1,TRBJ1-2,many,CASSSDRGGGYTF,TGCGCCAGCAGCTCCGACAGGGGAGGTGGCTACACCTTC
TRBD1,TRBV27,TRBJ1-2,many,CASSFAGTGISRGYTF,TGTGCCAGCAGTTTTGCCGGGACAGGGATAAGTCGGGGCTACACCTTC
-,TRBV7-8,TRBJ2-5,many,CASSLKSSQETQYF,TGTGCCAGCAGCTTAAAGTCTTCCCAAGAGACCCAGTACTTC
TRBD1,TRBV9,TRBJ2-7,many,CASSGGQAGFYEQYF,TGTGCCAGCAGCGGTGGACAGGCAGGGTTTTACGAGCAGTACTTC
-,TRBV5-1,TRBJ2-3,many,CASSWTDSTDTQYF,TGCGCCAGCAGCTGGACAGATAGCACAGATACGCAGTATTTT
-,TRBV11-2,TRBJ2-5,many,CASSLVVETQYF,TGTGCCAGCAGCTTAGTTGTAGAGACCCAGTACTTC
-,TRBV6-6,TRBJ1-5,few,CASSYKGNQPQHF,TGTGCCAGCAGTTACAAGGGCAATCAGCCCCAGCATTTT
TRBD2,TRBV7-9,TRBJ2-7,many,CASSLTSGVYEQYF,TGTGCCAGCAGCCTCACTAGCGGAGTTTACGAGCAGTACTTC
-,TRBV28,TRBJ1-2,many,CASSWEKYGYTF,TGTGCCAGCAGTTGGGAGAAGTATGGCTACACCTTC
-,TRBV6-5,TRBJ1-1,-,CASSKPGEAVTEAFF,TGTGCCAGCAGTAAGCCTGGTGAGGCGGTGACTGAAGCTTTCTTT
-,TRBV6-5,TRBJ1-4,many,CASSYKGKLFF,TGTGCCAGCAGTTACAAAGGGAAACTGTTTTTT
-,TRBV4-1,TRBJ2-1,-,CASSQELGGSYNEQFF,TGCGCCAGCAGCCAAGAACTCGGGGGATCCTACAATGAGCAGTTCTTC
-,TRBV5-1,TRBJ1-6,-,CASSPTGVDNSPLHF,TGCGCCAGCAGCCCCACGGGGGTGGATAATTCACCCCTCCACTTT
-,TRBV12-3/TRBV12-4,TRBJ2-1,many,CASSPTVNEQFF,TGTGCCAGCAGTCCCACGGTCAATGAGCAGTTCTTC
-,TRBV12-3/TRBV12-4,TRBJ2-1,many,CASSLLPGTLTIVEQFF,TGTGCCAGCAGTTTACTTCCGGGAACCCTCACAATCGTTGAGCAGTTCTTC
-,TRBV5-1,TRBJ2-5,-,CASSIYLCSVGQVREETQYF,-
TRBD1,TRBV20-1,TRBJ2-1,many,CSARDYTGQGNNEQFF,TGCAGTGCTAGGGACTACACTGGACAGGGCAACAATGAGCAGTTCTTC
TRBD1,TRBV9,TRBJ2-3,-,CASSHPGQGAYVSTDTQYF,TGTGCCAGCAGCCATCCGGGACAGGGGGCCTACGTTAGCACAGATACGCAGTATTTT
TRBD1,TRBV10-2,TRBJ1-1,few,CASSDFLTGLEAFF,TGCGCCAGCAGTGATTTTCTGACAGGGCTCGAAGCTTTCTTT
-,TRBV7-2,TRBJ2-3,many,CASSLRGSGFADTQYF,TGTGCCAGCAGCTTAAGGGGGAGCGGTTTCGCAGATACGCAGTATTTT
TRBD1,TRBV12-3/TRBV12-4,TRBJ2-7,many,CASSLRTGHEQYF,TGTGCCAGCAGTCTCAGGACAGGGCACGAGCAGTACTTC
TRBD1,TRBV12-3/TRBV12-4,TRBJ2-1,few,CASRRTGGYNEQFF,TGTGCCAGCAGAAGGACAGGGGGCTACAATGAGCAGTTCTTC